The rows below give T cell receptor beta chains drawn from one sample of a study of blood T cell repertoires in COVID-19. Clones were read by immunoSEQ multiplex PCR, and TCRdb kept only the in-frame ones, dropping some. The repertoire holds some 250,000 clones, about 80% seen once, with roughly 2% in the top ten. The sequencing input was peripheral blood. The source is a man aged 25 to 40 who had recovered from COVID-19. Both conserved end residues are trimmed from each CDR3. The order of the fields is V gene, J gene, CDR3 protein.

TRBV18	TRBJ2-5	ASSPASGGQETQY
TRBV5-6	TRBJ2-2	ASSRRGDYTGELF
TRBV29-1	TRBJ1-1	SVEGRGHTEAF
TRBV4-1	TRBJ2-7	ASSYSTGSSYEQY
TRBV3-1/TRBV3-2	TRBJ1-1	ASSQVRGSEAF
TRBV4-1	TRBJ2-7	ASSRTPRTGENYEQY
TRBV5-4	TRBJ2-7	ASLPGGAGRNEQY
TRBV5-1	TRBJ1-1	ASSVGQGITEAF
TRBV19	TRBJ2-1	ASTTDGSSYNEQF
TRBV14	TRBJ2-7	ASSHEGLSGGFYEQY
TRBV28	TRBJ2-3	ASSGGWGPDTQY
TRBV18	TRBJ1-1	ASSPPTGRGTEAF
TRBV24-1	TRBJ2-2	ATSESGRGTGELF
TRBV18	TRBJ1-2	ASSPDQGSGYT
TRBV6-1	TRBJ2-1	ASSERDRNNEQF
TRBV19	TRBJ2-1	ASSPGGMSYNEQF
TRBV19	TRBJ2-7	ATKVGGDYYEQY
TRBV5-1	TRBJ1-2	ASAGTASYGYT
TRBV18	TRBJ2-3	ASSAGQGATDTQY
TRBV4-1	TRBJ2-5	ASSLAFLETQY
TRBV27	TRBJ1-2	ASSLSADRPYGYT
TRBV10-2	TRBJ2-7	APRAGGGYEQY
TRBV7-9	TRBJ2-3	ASSRGWDTQY
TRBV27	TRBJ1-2	ASSSSPRGYGYT
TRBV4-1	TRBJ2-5	ASSQAHGGVETQY
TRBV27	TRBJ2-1	ATRASWGQVEQF
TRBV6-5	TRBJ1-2	ASSYSRGADGYT
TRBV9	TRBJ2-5	ASSEEGADGETQY
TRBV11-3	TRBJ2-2	ASSLERGTGQAGNTGELF
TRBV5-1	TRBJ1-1	ASSPGRGARTEAF
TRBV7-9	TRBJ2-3	ASPTGNTSTDTQY
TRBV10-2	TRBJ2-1	ATSAGGPSYNEQF
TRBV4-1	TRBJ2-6	ASSKDRGSGANVLT
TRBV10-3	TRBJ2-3	AIRAGLASDTQY
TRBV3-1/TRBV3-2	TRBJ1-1	ASSPGDKPNTEAF
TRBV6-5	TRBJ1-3	ASSPIAGNTIY
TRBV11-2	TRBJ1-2	ASSGTRGGVGYGYT
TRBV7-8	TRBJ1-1	ASSTGQWDTEAF
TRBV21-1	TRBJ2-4	ASSNCSAGRLAKNIQY
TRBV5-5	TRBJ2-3	ASSSEVGTDTQY
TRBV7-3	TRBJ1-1	ASSFTGNTEAF
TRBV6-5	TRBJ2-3	ASSYSPLSITDTQY
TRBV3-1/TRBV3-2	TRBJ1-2	ASSNRDRGDYGYT
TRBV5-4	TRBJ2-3	ASSGVGRGATDTQY
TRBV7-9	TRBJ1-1	ASSLGSAGEAF
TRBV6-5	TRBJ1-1	ASRALRRKNTEAF
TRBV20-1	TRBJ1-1	SALDTEAF
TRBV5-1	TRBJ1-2	ASSSGGSYGYT
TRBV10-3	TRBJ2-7	AIQGAGVGEQY
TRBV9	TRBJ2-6	ASSPRHSGANVLT
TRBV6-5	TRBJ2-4	ASRIDEGTQNIQY